Below are 2 T cell receptor beta chains sequenced from a single sample in a study of CD8 T cells in ankylosing spondylitis. MiXCR, run by TCRdb on the 5' RACE reads, gives a single entry per CDR3 protein. The sample contains roughly 64,000 distinct CDR3 sequences, roughly 6.1% of which appear only once. Material: synovial fluid, either unsorted or a sorted T cell fraction (not recorded which). These receptors were taken from a male donor with ankylosing spondylitis.

This clonotype was found many times. The rearrangement links TRBV19 to TRBJ1-1, with TRBD1 as a possible D gene (6 bases). The CDR3 totals 14 residues. Germline V gene sequence: CDR1 LNHDA, CDR2 SQIVND (reference sequence). V was shortened by 7 bases and J by 8 bases, with 20 bases between the two germline ends. In DNA form, the CDR3 reads TGTGCCAGTACTTCCAGGACAGCCCTATCCGAAGCTTTCTTT. Protein: CASTSRTALSEAFF.

This clonotype was seen at least ten times. This sequence joins TRBV10-3 and TRBJ1-1; D is unclear. CDR1 is ENHRY and CDR2 is SYGVKD in the germline V gene. Trimming removed 5 bases from V and 10 bases from J, with 20 bases in between. The CDR3 length is 14 residues. This chain's CDR3 is CAISPTLSREGAFF. The CDR3 DNA follows: TGTGCCATCAGTCCCACCCTATCCCGAGAAGGAGCTTTCTTT.